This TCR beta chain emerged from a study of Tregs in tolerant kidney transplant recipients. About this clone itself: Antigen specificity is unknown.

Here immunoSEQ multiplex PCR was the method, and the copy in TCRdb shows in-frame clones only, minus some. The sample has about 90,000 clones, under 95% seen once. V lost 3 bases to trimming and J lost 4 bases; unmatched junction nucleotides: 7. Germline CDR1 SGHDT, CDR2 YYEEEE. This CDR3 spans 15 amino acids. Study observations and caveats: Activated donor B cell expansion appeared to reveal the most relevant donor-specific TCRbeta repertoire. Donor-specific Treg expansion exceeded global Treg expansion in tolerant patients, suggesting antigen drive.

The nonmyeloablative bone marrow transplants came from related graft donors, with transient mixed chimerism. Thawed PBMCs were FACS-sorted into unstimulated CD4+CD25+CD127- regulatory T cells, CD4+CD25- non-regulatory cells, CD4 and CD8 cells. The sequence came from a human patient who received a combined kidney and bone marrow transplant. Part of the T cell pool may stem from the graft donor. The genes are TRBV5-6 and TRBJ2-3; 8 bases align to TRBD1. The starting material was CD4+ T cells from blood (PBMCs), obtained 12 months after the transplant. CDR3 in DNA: TGTGCCAGCAGCTCCGGGACAGGACTGTCAGATACGCAGTATTTT. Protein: CASSSGTGLSDTQYF.